These 21 T cell receptor beta chains were all obtained from the same sample, sequenced in a study of Ad26.COV2.S vaccination and SARS-CoV-2 variants. Clones were read by immunoSEQ multiplex PCR, and TCRdb kept only the in-frame ones, dropping some. The sample shows approximately 250,000 clones, around nine tenths of them seen only once. Treatment here: some 20 received Ad26.COV2.S at low or high dose, single or two shots; about five received placebo; per-sample allocation not given. Material that was analyzed had been drawn on day 63 after the first vaccine or placebo injection. The input for sequencing was peripheral blood, taken in a trial of Ad26.COV2.S vaccine versus placebo. The receptors derive from a person between 18 and 60 years old who received the Ad26.COV2.S COVID-19 vaccine or a placebo.

V usage is TRBV9 and J usage is TRBJ1-3, with D perhaps TRBD1 (5 bases). CDR1 is SGDLS and CDR2 is YYNGEE in the germline V gene. The CDR3 consists of 15 residues. Trimming cost V 3 bases and J 0 bases, with 10 bases left between them. The CDR3 spells CASSEETVSGNTIYF. As DNA, the CDR3 is TGTGCCAGCAGCGAGGAGACAGTCTCTGGAAACACCATATATTTT.

This clone has just a few counts. The chain carries TRBV19 and TRBJ1-1; 8 nucleotides line up with TRBD1. The CDR3 consists of 13 residues. Germline V gene data show CDR1 as LNHDA and CDR2 as SQIVND (reference sequence). J was trimmed by 10 bases and V by 5 bases; bases with no gene match: 9. The chain's CDR3 is CASSEAGGGGAFF. The CDR3, as DNA: TGTGCCAGTAGTGAGGCAGGGGGCGGTGGAGCTTTCTTT.

The gene calls are TRBV7-8 and TRBJ2-1; a possible D gene is TRBD1 (6 bases). The CDR3 is 13 amino acids. CDR1 SGHVS and CDR2 FQNEAQ come from the germline V gene. Trimming left V 6 bases short and J 7 bases short, with 13 bases between. The CDR3 DNA is TGTGCCAGCAGTTCATACAGGGTTAATGAGCAGTTCTTC. Its protein product is CASSSYRVNEQFF.

The chain joins TRBV5-1 to TRBJ2-7; 7 nucleotides line up with TRBD2. Germline V lookup: CDR1 SGHRS, CDR2 YFSETQ. The CDR3 totals 14 residues. J was trimmed by 0 bases and V by 10 bases; bases with no gene match: 10. The CDR3, as DNA: TGCGCCTCCAACGGGGGGTTAAGCTCCTACGAGCAGTACTTC. Translated: CASNGGLSSYEQYF.

The chain links TRBV5-4 to TRBJ2-7, with D tentatively TRBD2 (6 bases). This CDR3 spans 15 amino acids. V dropped 1 base and J dropped 0 bases, with 11 bases sitting between them. The germline CDR1 and CDR2 sequences are SGHNT and YYREEE (reference sequence). CDR3 residues: CASSLRAGVSYEQYV. The CDR3 DNA reads as TGTGCCAGCAGCTTGCGAGCGGGTGTCTCCTACGAGCAGTACGTC.

The chain's CDR3 is CASRSDRGDTEAFF. The CDR3 DNA follows: TGCGCCAGCAGAAGTGACAGGGGGGACACTGAAGCTTTCTTT. The gene calls are TRBV10-1 and TRBJ1-1, with TRBD1 matching over 9 bases. The germline V gene has CDR1 WNHNN and CDR2 SYGVQD (reference sequence). This CDR3 spans 14 amino acids. The junction had 5 bases not matched to a gene; V was cut back by 6 bases and J by 3 bases.

The chain combines TRBV6-1 with TRBJ1-1; no reliable D call. This CDR3 is 14 amino acids long. V was cut by 3 bases and J by 1 base, with 9 bases left in between. From germline, CDR1 is MNHNS and CDR2 SASEGT. The CDR3 is CASSDSYQNTEAFF. The DNA for the CDR3 is TGTGCCAGCAGTGACAGTTATCAGAACACTGAAGCTTTCTTT.

The chain combines TRBV13 with TRBJ1-5, with TRBD1 identical over 7 bases. There are 13 residues in the CDR3. Germline values: CDR1 PRHDT, CDR2 FYEKMQ (reference sequence). V lost 4 bases and J lost 6; bases outside the gene matches: 3. This CDR3 reads CASSYSGGQPQHF. CDR3 DNA sequence: TGTGCCAGCAGCTATTCAGGGGGTCAGCCCCAGCATTTT.

The chain uses TRBV6-2 or TRBV6-3 and TRBJ1-1; possibly TRBD1 for D (6 bases). Trimming cost V 4 bases and J 1 base, with 13 bases left between them. The germline gives CDR1 MNHEY, CDR2 SVGEGT. The CDR3 has 15 residues. The CDR3 nucleotides are TGTGCCAGCAGTTGGGTTCGACAGGCGAACACTGAAGCTTTCTTT. Protein: CASSWVRQANTEAFF.

The chain carries TRBV6-5 and TRBJ1-1; the D is unclear. Germline V gene data show CDR1 as MNHEY and CDR2 as SVGAGI. The V gene lost 6 bases and the J gene lost 4 bases, with 12 bases spanning the gap. This CDR3 is built from 13 residues. This CDR3 is CASSRGFTTEAFF. The CDR3, as DNA: TGTGCCAGCAGCCGGGGTTTTACCACTGAAGCTTTCTTT.

To note about this clone: Other DNA sequences from this sample encode an identical CDR3 as well. The J gene is TRBJ2-1, the V gene TRBV7-3, with D tentatively TRBD2 (5 bases). The CDR3 is made up of 14 amino acids. Germline V gene sequence: CDR1 SGHTA, CDR2 FQGTGA. The ends were cut back, 3 bases at V and 2 bases at J, with 8 bases in the middle. Here the CDR3 reads CASSLTGTYNEQFF. The CDR3 DNA reads TGTGCCAGCAGCTTGACCGGGACCTACAATGAGCAGTTCTTC.

V usage is TRBV6-5 and J usage is TRBJ2-1, with D unclear. The CDR3 contains 14 residues. The germline V and J ends were trimmed by 6 bases and 2 bases, with 11 bases remaining between them. Germline loops: CDR1 MNHEY, CDR2 SVGAGI. The CDR3 region is CASRAAETYNEQFF. The CDR3 DNA reads as TGTGCCAGCAGGGCAGCCGAAACCTACAATGAGCAGTTCTTC.

The V call is TRBV19, the J call TRBJ1-5; the match to TRBD1 covers 7 bases. Germline lookup yields CDR1 LNHDA and CDR2 SQIVND (reference sequence). CDR3 length: 16 amino acids. J was trimmed by 1 base and V by 6 bases; bases with no gene match: 9. CDR3 coding DNA: TGTGCCAGTAGGAACTACAGGGGCGCAAGCAATCAGCCCCAGCATTTT. Its translation: CASRNYRGASNQPQHF.

The rearrangement uses TRBV6-4 and TRBJ1-5; unclear D gene. Trimming left V 0 bases short and J 5 bases short, with 5 bases between. The germline V gene has CDR1 MRHNA and CDR2 SNTAGT. The CDR3 contains 13 residues. CDR3 bases: TGTGCCAGCAGTGACTCGTTGGATCAGCCCCAGCATTTT. Translation: CASSDSLDQPQHF.

The chain carries TRBV7-3 and TRBJ2-6; TRBD2 might be the D (5 bases). CDR1 is SGHTA and CDR2 is FQGTGA in the germline V gene. The V and J ends lost 5 bases and 0 bases respectively, with 20 bases between them. The length of the CDR3 is 19 residues. CDR3 residues: CASSQFPSSGYSGANVLTF. The CDR3 DNA reads as TGTGCCAGCAGCCAATTCCCCTCCAGCGGATACTCTGGGGCCAACGTCCTGACTTTC. The whole variable domain, remainder taken from reference TRBV7-3 and TRBJ2-6, is GAGVSQTPSNKVTEKGKYVELRCDPISGHTALYWYRQSLGQGPEFLIYFQGTGAADDSGLPNDRFFAVRPEGSVSTLKIQRTERGDSAVYLCASSQFPSSGYSGANVLTFGAGSRLTVL.

This chain joins TRBV5-5 and TRBJ1-1, with no clear D. CDR1 is SGHKS, CDR2 YYEKEE, per germline (reference sequence). The CDR3 has 15 residues. The V end was cut by 0 bases, the J end by 4 bases, with 13 bases between. The CDR3 loop is CASSLGGRRSTEAFF. The DNA of the CDR3 is TGTGCCAGCAGCTTGGGAGGGCGTAGGTCCACTGAAGCTTTCTTT.

V usage is TRBV6-5 and J usage is TRBJ2-3, with 8 bases that match TRBD1. The CDR3 sequence is 15 residues long. CDR1 and CDR2 from the germline V gene are MNHEY and SVGAGI. J lost 3 bases, V lost 4 bases, and 6 bases had no gene match. The CDR3 DNA follows: TGTGCCAGCAGTTCAGGACAGGGAGCAACAGATACGCAGTATTTT. It specifies CASSSGQGATDTQYF.

This clone has only a few counts. The rearrangement links TRBV7-9 to TRBJ2-1; D possibly uses TRBD1 or TRBD2 (5 bases each). Between the trimmed V and J ends, which lost 5 bases and 4 bases, there was a span of 18 bases. Germline CDR1 and CDR2: SEHNR and FQNEAQ (reference sequence). The CDR3 is 16 amino acids. The CDR3 region is CASSPGTGRNYNEQFF. The CDR3 DNA reads as TGTGCCAGCAGCCCGGGTACGGGACGGAATTACAATGAGCAGTTCTTC.

This chain links TRBV24-1 with TRBJ2-3; TRBD1 is a possible D gene (6 bases). The ends were cut back, 3 bases at V and 6 bases at J, with 15 bases in the middle. Germline V gives CDR1 KGHDR, CDR2 SFDVKD. The length of the CDR3 is 15 residues. This CDR3 is CATSDPTEGGDTQYF. The CDR3 DNA sequence: TGTGCCACCAGTGATCCTACAGAAGGGGGTGATACGCAGTATTTT.

J is TRBJ1-2 and V is TRBV4-1; D may be TRBD1 (6 bases). Trimming left V 5 bases short and J 4 bases short, with 17 bases between. Germline V gives CDR1 MGHRA, CDR2 YSYEKL. CDR3 size: 15 residues. CDR3 in amino acids: CASSKGGRGGYGYTF. CDR3 DNA sequence: TGCGCCAGCAGCAAGGGGGGGAGAGGCGGCTATGGCTACACCTTC.

This sequence joins TRBV3-1 (or the pseudogene TRBV3-2) and TRBJ1-2; 10 bases line up with TRBD1. This CDR3 region has 15 residues. Trimming at V came to 6 bases and at J to 7 bases, leaving 11 bases not matched to a gene. The germline V gene has CDR1 LGHDT and CDR2 YNNKEL (reference sequence). The CDR3 here is CASRGTGQGFFGYTF. The DNA of the CDR3 is TGTGCCAGCAGGGGGACGGGACAGGGGTTCTTTGGCTACACCTTC.